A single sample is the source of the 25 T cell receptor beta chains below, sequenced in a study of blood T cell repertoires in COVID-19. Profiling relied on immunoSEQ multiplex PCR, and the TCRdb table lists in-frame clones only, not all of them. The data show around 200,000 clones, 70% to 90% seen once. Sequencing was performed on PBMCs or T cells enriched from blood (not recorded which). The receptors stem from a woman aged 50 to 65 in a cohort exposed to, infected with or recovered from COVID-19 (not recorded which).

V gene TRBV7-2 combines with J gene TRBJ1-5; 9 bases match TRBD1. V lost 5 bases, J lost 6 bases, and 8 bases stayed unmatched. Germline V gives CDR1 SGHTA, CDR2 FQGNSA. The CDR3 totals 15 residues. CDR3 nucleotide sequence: TGTGCCAGCAGCCCCCGACAGGGGGTCGGTCAGCCCCAGCATTTT. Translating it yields CASSPRQGVGQPQHF.

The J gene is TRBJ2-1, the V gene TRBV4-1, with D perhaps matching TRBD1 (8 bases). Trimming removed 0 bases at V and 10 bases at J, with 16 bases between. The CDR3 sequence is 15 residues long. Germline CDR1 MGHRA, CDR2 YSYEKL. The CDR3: CASSQDGTGGGEQFF. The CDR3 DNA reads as TGCGCCAGCAGCCAAGACGGTACAGGGGGAGGGGAGCAGTTCTTC.

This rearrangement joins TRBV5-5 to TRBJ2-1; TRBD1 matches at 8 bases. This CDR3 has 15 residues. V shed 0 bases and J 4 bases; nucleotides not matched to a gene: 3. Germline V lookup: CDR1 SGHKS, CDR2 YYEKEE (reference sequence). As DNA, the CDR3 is TGTGCCAGCAGCTTGGGGCAGGGGGCTTACAATGAGCAGTTCTTC. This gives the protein CASSLGQGAYNEQFF.

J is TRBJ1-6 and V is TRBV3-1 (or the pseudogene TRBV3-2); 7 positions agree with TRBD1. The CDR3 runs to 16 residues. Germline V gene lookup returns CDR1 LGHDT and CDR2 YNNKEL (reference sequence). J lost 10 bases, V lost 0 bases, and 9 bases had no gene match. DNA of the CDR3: TGTGCCAGCAGCCAAGATGGGGGCAGGGGGAAATCACCCCTCCACTTT. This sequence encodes CASSQDGGRGKSPLHF.

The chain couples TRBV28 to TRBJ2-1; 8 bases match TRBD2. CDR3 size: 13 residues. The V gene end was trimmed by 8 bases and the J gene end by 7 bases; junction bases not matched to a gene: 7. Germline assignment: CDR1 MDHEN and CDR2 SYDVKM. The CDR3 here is CASLVAGGNEQFF. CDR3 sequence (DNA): TGTGCCAGCCTCGTGGCGGGGGGTAATGAGCAGTTCTTC.

The CDR3: CASGFLSDRVDHSPLHF. The CDR3 nucleotides are TGTGCTAGTGGTTTCCTGTCGGACAGGGTAGATCATTCACCCCTCCACTTT. The rearrangement links TRBV12-5 to TRBJ1-6; 8 positions match TRBD1. CDR1 is LGHNT and CDR2 is FRNRAP in the germline V gene. The CDR3 runs 17 residues. The J segment lost 8 bases and the V segment lost 3 bases, leaving 12 bases of the junction unmatched.

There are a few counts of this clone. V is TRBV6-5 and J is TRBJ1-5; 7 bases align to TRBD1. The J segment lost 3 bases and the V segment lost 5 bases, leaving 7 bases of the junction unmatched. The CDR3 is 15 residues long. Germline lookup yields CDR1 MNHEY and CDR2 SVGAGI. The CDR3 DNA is TGTGCCAGCAGTCCCGGGACAGTTTTCAATCAGCCCCAGCATTTT. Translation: CASSPGTVFNQPQHF.

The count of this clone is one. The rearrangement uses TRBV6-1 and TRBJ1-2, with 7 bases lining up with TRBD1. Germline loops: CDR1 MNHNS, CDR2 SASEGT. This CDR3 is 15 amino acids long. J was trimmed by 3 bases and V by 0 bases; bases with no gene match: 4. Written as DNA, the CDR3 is TGTGCCAGCAGTGAAGCGGGGGACAGCGACTATGGCTACACCTTC. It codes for CASSEAGDSDYGYTF.

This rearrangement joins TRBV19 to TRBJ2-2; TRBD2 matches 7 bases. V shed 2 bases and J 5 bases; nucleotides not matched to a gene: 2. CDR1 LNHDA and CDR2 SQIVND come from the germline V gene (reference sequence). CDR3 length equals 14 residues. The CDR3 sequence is CASSIWGGTGELFF. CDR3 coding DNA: TGTGCCAGTAGTATATGGGGGGGAACCGGGGAGCTGTTTTTT.

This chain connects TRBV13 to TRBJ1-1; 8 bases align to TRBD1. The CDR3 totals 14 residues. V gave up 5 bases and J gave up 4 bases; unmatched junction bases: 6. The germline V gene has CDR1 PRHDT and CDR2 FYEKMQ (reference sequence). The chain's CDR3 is CASSPRTGTTEAFF. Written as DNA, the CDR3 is TGTGCCAGCAGCCCCCGGACAGGGACCACTGAAGCTTTCTTT.

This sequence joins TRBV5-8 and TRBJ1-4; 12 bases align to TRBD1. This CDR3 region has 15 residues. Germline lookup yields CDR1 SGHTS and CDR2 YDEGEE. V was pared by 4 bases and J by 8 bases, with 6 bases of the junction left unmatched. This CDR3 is CASSAGTGGEEKLFF. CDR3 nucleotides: TGTGCCAGCAGCGCCGGGACAGGGGGCGAGGAAAAACTGTTTTTT.

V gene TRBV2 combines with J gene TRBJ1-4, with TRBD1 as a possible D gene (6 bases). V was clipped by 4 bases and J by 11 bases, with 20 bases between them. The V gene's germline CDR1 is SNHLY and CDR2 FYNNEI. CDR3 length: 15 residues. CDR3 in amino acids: CASSGFTGIARKLFF. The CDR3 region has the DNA TGTGCCAGCAGTGGGTTCACAGGGATAGCGAGGAAACTGTTTTTT.

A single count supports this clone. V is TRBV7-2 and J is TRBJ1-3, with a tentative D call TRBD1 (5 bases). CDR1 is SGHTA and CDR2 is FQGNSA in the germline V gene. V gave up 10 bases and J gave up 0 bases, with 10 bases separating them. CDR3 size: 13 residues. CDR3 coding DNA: TGTGCCACCGGGACTGACTCTGGAAACACCATATATTTT. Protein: CATGTDSGNTIYF.

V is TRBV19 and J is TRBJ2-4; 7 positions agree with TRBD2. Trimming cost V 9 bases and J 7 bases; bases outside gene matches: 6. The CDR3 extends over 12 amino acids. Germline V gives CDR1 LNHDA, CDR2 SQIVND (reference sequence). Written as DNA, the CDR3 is TGTGCCAGCTCGGGGGGTGGGAACATTCAGTACTTC. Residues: CASSGGGNIQYF. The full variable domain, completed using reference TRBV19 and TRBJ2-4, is DGGITQSPKYLFRKEGQNVTLSCEQNLNHDAMYWYRQDPGQGLRLIYYSQIVNDFQKGDIAEGYSVSREKKESFPLTVTSAQKNPTAFYLCASSGGGNIQYFGAGTRLSVL.

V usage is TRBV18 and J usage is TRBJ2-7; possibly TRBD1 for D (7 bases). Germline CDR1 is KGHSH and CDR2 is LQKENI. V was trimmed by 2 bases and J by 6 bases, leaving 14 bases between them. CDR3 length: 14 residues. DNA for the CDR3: TGTGCCAGCTCACCATATCCCCAGGGGGGCGAGCAGTACTTC. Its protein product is CASSPYPQGGEQYF.

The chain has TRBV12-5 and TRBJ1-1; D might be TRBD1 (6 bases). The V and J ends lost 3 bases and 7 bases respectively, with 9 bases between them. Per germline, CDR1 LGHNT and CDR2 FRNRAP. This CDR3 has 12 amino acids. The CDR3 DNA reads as TGTGCTAGTGGTTTTGGGGGACATGAAGCTTTCTTT. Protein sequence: CASGFGGHEAFF.

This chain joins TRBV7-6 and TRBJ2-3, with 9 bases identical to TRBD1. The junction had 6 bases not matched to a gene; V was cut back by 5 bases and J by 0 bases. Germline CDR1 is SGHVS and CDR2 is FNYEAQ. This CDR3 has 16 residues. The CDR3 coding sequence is TGTGCCAGCAGCCGTTTCGGGACAGGGAGCACAGATACGCAGTATTTT. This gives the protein CASSRFGTGSTDTQYF.

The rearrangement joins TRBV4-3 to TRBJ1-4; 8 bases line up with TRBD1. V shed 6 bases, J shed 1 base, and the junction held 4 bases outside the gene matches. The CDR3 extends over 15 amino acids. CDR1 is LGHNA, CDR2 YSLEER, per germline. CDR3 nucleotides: TGCGCCAGCAGTCTAGGACAGGGAACTAATGAAAAACTGTTTTTT. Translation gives CASSLGQGTNEKLFF.

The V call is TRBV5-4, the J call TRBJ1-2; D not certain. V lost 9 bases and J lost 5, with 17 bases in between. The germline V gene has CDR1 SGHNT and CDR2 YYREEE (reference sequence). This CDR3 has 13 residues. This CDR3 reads CATALEEAYGYTF. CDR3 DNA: TGTGCCACCGCTTTAGAGGAGGCTTATGGCTACACCTTC.

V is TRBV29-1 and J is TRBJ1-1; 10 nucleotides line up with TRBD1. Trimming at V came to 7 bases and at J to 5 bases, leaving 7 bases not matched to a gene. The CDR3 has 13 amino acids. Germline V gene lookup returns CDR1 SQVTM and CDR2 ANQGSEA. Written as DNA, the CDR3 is TGCAGCGCCGAGGACAGGGGGTGGACTGAAGCTTTCTTT. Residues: CSAEDRGWTEAFF.

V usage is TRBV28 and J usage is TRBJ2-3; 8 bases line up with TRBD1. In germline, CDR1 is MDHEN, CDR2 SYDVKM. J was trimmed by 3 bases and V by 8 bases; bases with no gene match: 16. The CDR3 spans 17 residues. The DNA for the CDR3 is TGTGCCAGCTCCCTCCCGGTCGGGACAGGCTTGACAGATACGCAGTATTTT. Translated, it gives CASSLPVGTGLTDTQYF.

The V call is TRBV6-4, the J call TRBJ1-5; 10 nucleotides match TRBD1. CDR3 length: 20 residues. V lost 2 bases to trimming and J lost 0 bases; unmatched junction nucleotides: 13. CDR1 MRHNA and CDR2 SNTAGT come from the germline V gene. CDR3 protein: CASSDTDRGRDAYSNQPQHF. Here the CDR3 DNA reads TGTGCCAGCAGTGACACTGACAGGGGGCGAGACGCGTATAGCAATCAGCCCCAGCATTTT.

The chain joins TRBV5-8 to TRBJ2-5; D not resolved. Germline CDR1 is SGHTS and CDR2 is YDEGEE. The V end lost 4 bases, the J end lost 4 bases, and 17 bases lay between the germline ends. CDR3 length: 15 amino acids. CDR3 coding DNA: TGTGCCAGCAGCCCCTTTAATGAGCGAAGAGAGACCCAGTACTTC. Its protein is CASSPFNERRETQYF.

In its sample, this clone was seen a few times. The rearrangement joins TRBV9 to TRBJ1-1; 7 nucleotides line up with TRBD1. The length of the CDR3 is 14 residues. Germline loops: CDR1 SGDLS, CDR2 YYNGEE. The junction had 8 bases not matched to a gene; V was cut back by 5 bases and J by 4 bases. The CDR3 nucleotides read TGTGCCAGCAGTAGACAGGGTGGATCCACTGAAGCTTTCTTT. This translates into CASSRQGGSTEAFF.

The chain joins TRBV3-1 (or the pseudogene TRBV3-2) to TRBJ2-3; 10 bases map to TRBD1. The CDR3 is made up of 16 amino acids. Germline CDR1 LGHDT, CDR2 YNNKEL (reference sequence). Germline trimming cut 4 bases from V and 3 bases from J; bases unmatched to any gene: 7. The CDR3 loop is CASSLRTGGGTDTQYF. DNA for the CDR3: TGTGCCAGCAGCCTGCGGACAGGGGGTGGGACAGATACGCAGTATTTT.